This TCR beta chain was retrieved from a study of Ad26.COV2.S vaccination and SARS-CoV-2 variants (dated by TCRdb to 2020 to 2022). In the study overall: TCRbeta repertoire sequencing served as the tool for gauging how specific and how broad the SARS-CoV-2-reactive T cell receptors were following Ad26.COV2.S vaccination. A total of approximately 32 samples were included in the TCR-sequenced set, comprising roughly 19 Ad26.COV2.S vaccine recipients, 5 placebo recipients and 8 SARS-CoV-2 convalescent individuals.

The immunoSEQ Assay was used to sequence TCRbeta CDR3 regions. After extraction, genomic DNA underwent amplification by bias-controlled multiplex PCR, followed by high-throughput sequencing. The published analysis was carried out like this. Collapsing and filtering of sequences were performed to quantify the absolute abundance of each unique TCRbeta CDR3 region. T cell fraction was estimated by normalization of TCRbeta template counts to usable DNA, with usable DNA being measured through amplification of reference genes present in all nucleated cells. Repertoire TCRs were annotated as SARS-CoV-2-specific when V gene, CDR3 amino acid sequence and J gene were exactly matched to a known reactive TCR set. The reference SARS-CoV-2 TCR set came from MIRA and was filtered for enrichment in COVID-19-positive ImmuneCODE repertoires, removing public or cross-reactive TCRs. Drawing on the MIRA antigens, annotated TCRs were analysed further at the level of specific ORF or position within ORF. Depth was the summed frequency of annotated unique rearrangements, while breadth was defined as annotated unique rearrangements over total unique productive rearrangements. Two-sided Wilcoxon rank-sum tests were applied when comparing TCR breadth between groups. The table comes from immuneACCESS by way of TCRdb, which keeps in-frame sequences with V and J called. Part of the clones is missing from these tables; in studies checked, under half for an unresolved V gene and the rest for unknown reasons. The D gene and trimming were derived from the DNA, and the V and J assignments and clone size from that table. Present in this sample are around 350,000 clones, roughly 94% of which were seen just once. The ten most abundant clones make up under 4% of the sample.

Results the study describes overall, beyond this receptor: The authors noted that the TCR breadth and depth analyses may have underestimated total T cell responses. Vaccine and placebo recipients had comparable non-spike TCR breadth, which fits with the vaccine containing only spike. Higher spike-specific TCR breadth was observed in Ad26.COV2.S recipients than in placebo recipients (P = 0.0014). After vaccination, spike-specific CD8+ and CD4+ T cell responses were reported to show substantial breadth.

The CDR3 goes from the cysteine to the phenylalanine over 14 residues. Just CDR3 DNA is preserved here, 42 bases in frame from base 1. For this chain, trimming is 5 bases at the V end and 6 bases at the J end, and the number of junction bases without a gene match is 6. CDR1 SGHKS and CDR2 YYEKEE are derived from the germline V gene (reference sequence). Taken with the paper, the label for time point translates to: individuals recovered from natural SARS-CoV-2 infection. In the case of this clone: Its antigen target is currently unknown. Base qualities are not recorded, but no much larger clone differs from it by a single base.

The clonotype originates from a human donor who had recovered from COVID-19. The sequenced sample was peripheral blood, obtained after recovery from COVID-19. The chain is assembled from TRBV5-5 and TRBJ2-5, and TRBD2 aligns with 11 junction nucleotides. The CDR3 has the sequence CASRTTSGAQTQYF. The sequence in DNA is TGTGCCAGCAGAACGACTAGCGGGGCCCAGACCCAGTACTTC.